One sample yielded the 10 T cell receptor beta chains listed below, sequenced in a study of blood T cells in healthy people across ages. Primers used in a second PCR of about 6 to 11 cycles were a sample-barcoded 5' primer and a J-beta primer mix. TCRdb independently ran MiXCR on the 5' RACE reads; one entry per CDR3 protein. The sample consists of 1.5 million to 1.9 million distinct CDR3 sequences, roughly 43% of them appearing once. Source material: blood. The source is a young woman in good health.

This clonotype was observed a few times. V gene TRBV29-1 combines with J gene TRBJ1-1; 7 nucleotides match TRBD1. The CDR3 extends over 15 amino acids. The germline CDR1 and CDR2 sequences are SQVTM and ANQGSEA. The trim removed 3 bases at V and 1 base at J, leaving 8 bases unmatched. CDR3 region: CSVDWGWTGNTEAFF. The CDR3 DNA is TGCAGCGTTGATTGGGGTTGGACAGGGAACACTGAAGCTTTCTTT.

The genes are TRBV11-2 and TRBJ2-5; D may be TRBD2 (6 bases). The CDR3 sequence is 15 residues long. Germline V gene sequence: CDR1 SGHAT, CDR2 FQNNGV. The germline V and J ends were trimmed by 3 bases and 0 bases, with 11 bases remaining between them. The DNA of the CDR3 is TGTGCCAGCAGCTTCCTTCCGGGGGACCAAGAGACCCAGTACTTC. This codes for CASSFLPGDQETQYF.

This clonotype was detected once. V usage is TRBV7-9 and J usage is TRBJ1-2; D gene unclear. This CDR3 is 11 amino acids long. From germline, CDR1 is SEHNR and CDR2 FQNEAQ (reference sequence). The V end was cut by 11 bases, the J end by 6 bases, with 13 bases between. CDR3 bases: TGTGCCGGCGACGGCGGACATGGCTACACCTTC. Translation gives CAGDGGHGYTF.

This clonotype has more than one count but fewer than ten. The chain combines TRBV12-3 or TRBV12-4 with TRBJ2-7; TRBD1 might be the D (5 bases). Trimming left V 3 bases short and J 0 bases short, with 12 bases between. This CDR3 spans 15 amino acids. The CDR3 DNA sequence: TGTGCCAGCAGTTTTGGACATTTGGCCTCCTACGAGCAGTACTTC. It translates to CASSFGHLASYEQYF.

This clonotype was seen only a few times. The rearrangement uses TRBV4-1 and TRBJ1-1; the D is unclear. The CDR3 length is 14 residues. Germline V gene data show CDR1 as MGHRA and CDR2 as YSYEKL. Trimming took off 4 bases at V and 5 bases at J, with 14 bases between the two ends. CDR3 DNA sequence: TGCGCCAGCAGCCGTGGTGGTGAAGGTACTGAAGCTTTCTTT. Protein: CASSRGGEGTEAFF.

The V and J genes are TRBV7-9 and TRBJ1-3, with D uncertain. Germline V gives CDR1 SEHNR, CDR2 FQNEAQ (reference sequence). V dropped 5 bases and J dropped 0 bases, with 11 bases sitting between them. The CDR3 contains 15 residues. CDR3 sequence: CASSPGGSSGNTIYF. The CDR3 DNA is TGTGCCAGCAGCCCGGGCGGATCCTCTGGAAACACCATATATTTT.

The chain couples TRBV12-3 or TRBV12-4 to TRBJ2-5; TRBD1 matches at 9 bases. The J call may be faulty, since TRBJ2-7 better matches the DNA end. CDR3 size: 12 residues. CDR3 coding DNA: TGTGCCGGCACCCAACAGGGGGCCGAGCAGTACTTC. The encoded protein is CAGTQQGAEQYF.

The rearrangement uses TRBV7-2 and TRBJ1-1; D may be TRBD1 (5 bases). This CDR3 contains 16 residues. The ends were cut back, 5 bases at V and 0 bases at J, with 16 bases in the middle. The germline V gene has CDR1 SGHTA and CDR2 FQGNSA. The CDR3 region is CASSPVGYRMNTEAFF. Written as DNA, the CDR3 is TGTGCCAGCAGCCCAGTAGGTTACAGGATGAACACTGAAGCTTTCTTT.

V gene TRBV27 combines with J gene TRBJ1-2, with 7 bases identical to TRBD1. After removal of 2 bases from V and 7 bases from J, the junction contained 10 bases not matched to a gene. There are 15 residues in the CDR3. Germline lookup yields CDR1 MNHEY and CDR2 SMNVEV (reference sequence). CDR3 coding DNA: TGTGCCAGCAGTTTACGAATGGGGCAGGGGGGTGGCTACACCTTC. Translated: CASSLRMGQGGGYTF.

In this sample, this clonotype turned up a few times. The V call is TRBV2, the J call TRBJ1-2; D ambiguous. Germline CDR1 and CDR2: SNHLY and FYNNEI. The V gene lost 8 bases and the J gene lost 1 base, with 11 bases spanning the gap. The CDR3 has 13 residues. CDR3 sequence reads: CASLSGSNYGYTF. CDR3 coding DNA: TGTGCCAGCCTATCGGGGAGTAACTATGGCTACACCTTC.